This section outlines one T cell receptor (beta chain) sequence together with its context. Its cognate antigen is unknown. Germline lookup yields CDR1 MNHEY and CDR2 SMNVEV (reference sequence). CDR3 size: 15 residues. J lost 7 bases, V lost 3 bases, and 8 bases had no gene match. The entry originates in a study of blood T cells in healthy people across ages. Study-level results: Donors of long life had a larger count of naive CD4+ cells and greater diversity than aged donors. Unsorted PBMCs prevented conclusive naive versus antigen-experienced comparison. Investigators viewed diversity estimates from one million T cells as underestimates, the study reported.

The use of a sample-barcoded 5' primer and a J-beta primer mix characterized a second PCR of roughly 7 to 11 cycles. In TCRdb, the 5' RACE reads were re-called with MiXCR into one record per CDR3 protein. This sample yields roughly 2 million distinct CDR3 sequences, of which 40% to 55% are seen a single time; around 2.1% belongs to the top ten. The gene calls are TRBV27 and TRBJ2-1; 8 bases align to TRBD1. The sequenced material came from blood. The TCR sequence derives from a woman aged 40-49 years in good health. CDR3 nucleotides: TGTGCCAGCAGTTTCACCCGGACAGGGTCAAATGAGCAGTTCTTC. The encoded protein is CASSFTRTGSNEQFF.